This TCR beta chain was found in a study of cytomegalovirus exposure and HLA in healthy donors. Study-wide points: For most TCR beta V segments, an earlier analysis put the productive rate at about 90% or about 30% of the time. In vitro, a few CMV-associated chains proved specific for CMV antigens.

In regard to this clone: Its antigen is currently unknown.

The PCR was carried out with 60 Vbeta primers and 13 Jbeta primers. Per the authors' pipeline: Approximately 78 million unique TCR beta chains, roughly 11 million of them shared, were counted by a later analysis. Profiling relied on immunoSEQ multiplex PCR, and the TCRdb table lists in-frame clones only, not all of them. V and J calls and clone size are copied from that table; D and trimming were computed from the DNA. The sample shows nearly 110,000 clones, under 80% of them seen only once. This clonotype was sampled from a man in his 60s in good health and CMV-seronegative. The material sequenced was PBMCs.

The chain's CDR3 is CSVKQGANSPLHF. The CDR3 DNA reads as TGCAGCGTCAAACAGGGGGCTAATTCACCCCTCCACTTT. The chain employs TRBV29-1 and TRBJ1-6; 9 bases fit TRBD1. The ends lost 6 bases at V and 6 bases at J; junction bases unmatched: 3. In germline, CDR1 is SQVTM, CDR2 ANQGSEA. The CDR3 sequence is 13 residues long.